This T cell receptor beta chain was retrieved from a study of cytomegalovirus exposure and HLA in healthy donors. Notes on the study in general: Both high specificity and high sensitivity reportedly marked the classifier's diagnosis of cytomegalovirus status. The authors confirmed in vitro that a few CMV-associated chains were specific for CMV antigens. The tendency of first-cohort TCR clusters to co-occur in the roughly 110 validation repertoires emerged from a later analysis. Despite most TCR sequences being rare, some public TCRs occurred in many donors.

Trimming cost V 8 bases and J 7 bases, with 20 bases left between them. Germline CDR1 is MNHNS and CDR2 is SASEGT. The CDR3 is made up of 14 amino acids. Data came from immunoSEQ multiplex PCR; TCRdb stores just in-frame clones and leaves some out. The top ten hold roughly 1.9% of the sample, which has about 120,000 clones, about 83% seen once. A note on this clone: The antigen is undetermined.

Input material: PBMCs. The V call is TRBV6-1, the J call TRBJ1-2; D not certain. The TCR comes from a woman in her 30s in good health and CMV-seronegative. CDR3 sequence: CASREAAQSGGYTF. The CDR3 DNA is TGTGCCAGCCGGGAAGCGGCCCAATCGGGTGGCTACACCTTC.